The rows below give T cell receptor beta chains drawn from one sample of a study of shared clonotypes between healthy human individuals. Clones were sequenced by immunoSEQ multiplex PCR, and TCRdb holds only the in-frame ones, with some missing. There are some 1 million clones in the sample; approximately 76% occur only once, and about 1.5% lies in the top ten. Source material: memory CD4+ T cells sorted from blood. The receptors stem from a man between 18 and 35 years old in good health. Each CDR3 is given with its conserved first and last residue. Clone size is shown for a subset of rows, as once, few, many or a class of expanded clone.

>TRBV7-8|TRBJ2-7|once
CASSFTPYEQYF
>TRBV5-1|TRBJ2-7|NA
CASRKGDEQYF
>TRBV18|TRBJ1-1|NA
CASSPNNLNTEAFF
>TRBV5-1|TRBJ2-1|NA
CASSANRYLRTSESYNEQFF
>TRBV5-1|TRBJ2-1|NA
CASSFTGQPYNEQFF
>TRBV12-1|TRBJ2-7|NA
CASSFAVQRGYEQYF
>TRBV11-2|TRBJ2-2|NA
CASSNGVVTGLFF
>TRBV6-6|TRBJ1-2|NA
CASRNEGATYGYTF
>TRBV7-3|TRBJ2-1|NA
CASSLLGRDYNEQFF
>TRBV6-5|TRBJ1-2|few
CASRKRDRPSGYTF
>TRBV5-1|TRBJ2-7|NA
CASSPGSSRYEQYF
>TRBV6-5|TRBJ2-5|few
CASSPDRDQRTQYF
>TRBV18|TRBJ2-7|NA
CASSPLDREGEQYF
>TRBV4-1|TRBJ1-4|NA
CASSHDRDGEKLFF
>TRBV28|TRBJ1-2|NA
CASSLPGQALIDGYTF
>TRBV28|TRBJ2-5|NA
CASNLFREQETQYF
>TRBV5-3|TRBJ1-3|NA
CARSLVKPLGGGNTIYF
>TRBV28|TRBJ1-2|NA
CASSYPVGVGTGARYGYTF
>TRBV2|TRBJ2-7|NA
CAGWAGTGGKYEQYF
>TRBV4-2|TRBJ2-6|NA
CASRPDTGANVLTF
>TRBV5-1|TRBJ2-1|NA
CASSPRLAGDGTQFF
>TRBV6-1|TRBJ2-6|NA
CASVGGANVLTF
>TRBV5-1|TRBJ2-5|NA
CASSPGIQETQYF
>TRBV5-1|TRBJ2-7|NA
CASSPRTADYEQYF
>TRBV6-5|TRBJ2-7|few
CASSYAGQNSYEQYF
>TRBV25-1|TRBJ2-7|NA
CASSEGPGKTYEQYF
>TRBV4-1|TRBJ2-5|NA
CASSQNYHTVGQETQYF
>TRBV30|TRBJ1-3|NA
CAWKASGNTIYF
>TRBV4-2|TRBJ2-4|NA
CASSQQGSIQYF
>TRBV7-8|TRBJ1-2|NA
CASSQQGLGYGYTF
>TRBV30|TRBJ1-6|NA
CAWAGQHNSPLHF
>TRBV7-2|TRBJ2-7|few
CASSSATSGEQYF
>TRBV7-9|TRBJ1-2|many
CASSPGTGYGYTF
>TRBV28|TRBJ2-3|NA
CASSVYITTDTQYF
>TRBV7-2|TRBJ2-3|NA
CASSLGDYGDTQYF
>TRBV18|TRBJ2-1|NA
CASGSGGSYNEQFF
>TRBV4-3|TRBJ2-7|NA
CASSLTGGKDEQYF
>TRBV29-1|TRBJ2-3|NA
CSVEGGGAKDTQYF
>TRBV19|TRBJ1-5|NA
CASSNGGPYSNQPQHF
>TRBV7-2|TRBJ2-7|NA
CASSLSTAGFSYEQYF
>TRBV4-3|TRBJ1-6|many
CASSHAEVVAERPLHF
>TRBV5-4|TRBJ1-1|NA
CASSPNRRVSMNTEAFF
>TRBV10-3|TRBJ2-2|NA
CAISESSKITGELFF
>TRBV10-3|TRBJ2-7|once
CAISEPGLAGGSEQYF
>TRBV27|TRBJ2-7|NA
CASSLTPWGQGRGEQYF
>TRBV7-8|TRBJ2-1|NA
CASSFGTSSNEQFF
>TRBV5-1|TRBJ1-2|NA
CASSLDWGDGYTF
>TRBV7-6|TRBJ2-5|NA
CASSLGGVTAETQYF